The 22 T cell receptor beta chains listed next were all sequenced from one sample in a study of early T cells in non-severe SARS-CoV-2 infection. One entry per CDR3 protein, called by TCRdb with MiXCR from the 5' RACE reads. Of over 70,000 distinct CDR3 sequences in the sample, roughly 14% were seen once. Specimen: whole blood, collected at baseline. Receptors were obtained from an adult who was a healthcare worker with PCR-confirmed SARS-CoV-2 infection or an uninfected control (not recorded which).

This clonotype occurred a few times. This chain uses TRBV6-5 with TRBJ2-7, with D tentatively TRBD1 or TRBD2 (5 bases each). The CDR3 has 16 amino acids. With 0 bases removed from V and 0 bases from J, the gap between germline ends came to 12 bases. Germline V gene lookup returns CDR1 MNHEY and CDR2 SVGAGI. The CDR3 spells CASSYSRGPSSYEQYF. As DNA, the CDR3 is TGTGCCAGCAGTTACTCGAGGGGTCCTAGCTCCTACGAGCAGTACTTC.

This clonotype was observed a few times. The CDR3 region is CASSEDVGPYVEQYF. DNA for the CDR3: TGTGCCAGCAGTGAAGATGTCGGACCCTACGTAGAGCAGTACTTC. V gene TRBV2 combines with J gene TRBJ2-7, with unresolved D. There are 15 residues in the CDR3. V lost 1 base and J lost 7, with 17 bases in between. Germline CDR1 and CDR2: SNHLY and FYNNEI.

This clonotype occurred many times. The rearrangement links TRBV6-4 to TRBJ2-3; 9 bases line up with TRBD2. CDR1 and CDR2 from the germline V gene are MRHNA and SNTAGT. J was trimmed by 5 bases and V by 0 bases; bases with no gene match: 6. The CDR3 is 16 amino acids. CDR3 residues: CASSDSSGSGGDTQYF. In DNA form, the CDR3 reads TGTGCCAGCAGTGACTCTAGCGGGAGTGGTGGAGATACGCAGTATTTT.

V and J are TRBV20-1 and TRBJ1-3; a weak D match, TRBD1 (6 bases). The CDR3 is 15 residues long. Trimming removed 4 bases at V and 0 bases at J, with 13 bases between. Germline loops: CDR1 DFQATT, CDR2 SNEGSKA (reference sequence). The CDR3 reads CSATQGQSSGNTIYF. The CDR3 DNA reads TGCAGTGCTACACAGGGCCAGAGCTCTGGAAACACCATATATTTT.

The rearrangement uses TRBV30 and TRBJ1-2; TRBD1 might be the D (5 bases). Germline assignment: CDR1 GTSNPN and CDR2 SVGIG (reference sequence). V was clipped by 3 bases and J by 2 bases, with 7 bases between them. CDR3 length: 12 amino acids. This CDR3 is CAWSRTNYGYTF. The CDR3 DNA follows: TGTGCCTGGAGCAGGACAAACTATGGCTACACCTTC. The entire variable domain, with the rest obtained from reference TRBV30 and TRBJ1-2, is as follows: SQTIHQWPATLVQPVGSPLSLECTVEGTSNPNLYWYRQAAGRGLQLLFYSVGIGQISSEVPQNLSASRPQDRQFILSSKKLLLSDSGFYLCAWSRTNYGYTFGSGTRLTVV.

Only one count was recorded for this clonotype. The chain combines TRBV12-3 or TRBV12-4 with TRBJ2-2; D is unresolved. The CDR3 sequence is 13 residues long. The V gene lost 6 bases and the J gene lost 7 bases, with 12 bases spanning the gap. The CDR3 DNA sequence: TGTGCCAGCAGCCTGCTCACGGGCGGGGAGCTGTTTTTT. Translation: CASSLLTGGELFF.

The chain couples TRBV6-5 to TRBJ2-1; D unclear. The V gene lost 5 bases and the J gene lost 0 bases, with 17 bases spanning the gap. Germline V lookup: CDR1 MNHEY, CDR2 SVGAGI. The CDR3 loop spans 17 amino acids. The DNA of the CDR3 is TGTGCCAGCAGTAGTGCGCGTCCCGAACTCTCCTACAATGAGCAGTTCTTC. It translates to CASSSARPELSYNEQFF.

This clonotype was found a few times. The J gene is TRBJ1-3, the V gene TRBV9; weak D call: TRBD1 (6 bases). This CDR3 is built from 15 residues. Germline CDR1 is SGDLS and CDR2 is YYNGEE. V gave up 3 bases and J gave up 0 bases, with 10 bases separating them. CDR3 protein: CASSGRQVSGNTIYF. CDR3 coding DNA: TGTGCCAGCAGCGGGAGACAGGTCTCTGGAAACACCATATATTTT.

This clonotype was counted many times. This chain uses TRBV6-6 with TRBJ1-3; TRBD1 agrees at 7 bases. The CDR3 runs 14 residues. With 5 bases clipped from V and 1 base from J, the junction kept 2 bases outside the gene matches. Germline CDR1 MNHNY, CDR2 SVGAGI (reference sequence). CDR3 DNA sequence: TGTGCCAGCAGTATGGGACAGTCTGGAAACACCATATATTTT. Its translation: CASSMGQSGNTIYF.

V usage is TRBV28 and J usage is TRBJ1-1; D ambiguous. CDR1 is MDHEN and CDR2 is SYDVKM in the germline V gene. The CDR3 runs to 14 residues. The V gene lost 9 bases and the J gene lost 4 bases, with 18 bases spanning the gap. CDR3 nucleotide sequence: TGTGCCAGTCCTTGGGCGGGGTTGATCACTGAAGCTTTCTTT. Its translation: CASPWAGLITEAFF. Full variable domain (missing parts from reference TRBV28 and TRBJ1-1): DVKVTQSSRYLVKRTGEKVFLECVQDMDHENMFWYRQDPGLGLRLIYFSYDVKMKEKGDIPEGYSVSREKKERFSLILESASTNQTSMYLCASPWAGLITEAFFGQGTRLTVV.

This clonotype showed up many times. V gene TRBV28 combines with J gene TRBJ2-1; D call uncertain. Germline V lookup: CDR1 MDHEN, CDR2 SYDVKM. The CDR3 spans 10 residues. V dropped 4 bases and J dropped 12 bases, with 7 bases sitting between them. The CDR3 nucleotides read TGTGCCAGCAGTTCGACCGTGCAGTTCTTC. It specifies CASSSTVQFF. The entire variable domain, with the rest obtained from reference TRBV28 and TRBJ2-1, is as follows: DVKVTQSSRYLVKRTGEKVFLECVQDMDHENMFWYRQDPGLGLRLIYFSYDVKMKEKGDIPEGYSVSREKKERFSLILESASTNQTSMYLCASSSTVQFFGPGTRLTVL.

This clonotype was found a few times. V and J are TRBV19 and TRBJ2-7; tentatively, D is TRBD1 (5 bases). The CDR3 is 13 amino acids. V was pared by 6 bases and J by 0 bases, with 9 bases between. Looked up from germline, CDR1 is LNHDA and CDR2 is SQIVND (reference sequence). CDR3 coding DNA: TGTGCCAGTAGCTGGGGCCTCTCCTACGAGCAGTACTTC. This encodes CASSWGLSYEQYF.

The gene calls are TRBV9 and TRBJ1-1, with 7 bases identical to TRBD1. The CDR3 spans 15 residues. Germline loops: CDR1 SGDLS, CDR2 YYNGEE. Germline trimming cut 2 bases from V and 0 bases from J; bases unmatched to any gene: 4. CDR3 in amino acids: CASSVMGQMNTEAFF. CDR3 coding DNA: TGTGCCAGCAGCGTCATGGGACAGATGAACACTGAAGCTTTCTTT.

In this sample, this clonotype turned up many times. The chain combines TRBV5-1 with TRBJ2-5; tentative D call: TRBD1 (6 bases). The V end lost 5 bases, the J end lost 3 bases, and 17 bases lay between the germline ends. This CDR3 is built from 15 residues. Germline V gene data show CDR1 as SGHRS and CDR2 as YFSETQ. For the CDR3, the DNA is TGCGCCAGCAGTTCTGATGGGGGCCCAGAAGAGACCCAGTACTTC. This encodes CASSSDGGPEETQYF. Full variable domain (remainder filled in from reference TRBV5-1 and TRBJ2-5): KAGVTQTPRYLIKTRGQQVTLSCSPISGHRSVSWYQQTPGQGLQFLFEYFSETQRNKGNFPGRFSGRQFSNSRSEMNVSTLELGDSALYLCASSSDGGPEETQYFGPGTRLLVL.

The table lists this clonotype with a few counts. The junction differs from germline at one of its ends, possibly a read error. The chain has TRBV2 and TRBJ2-1; D unresolved. The germline CDR1 and CDR2 sequences are SNHLY and FYNNEI. The CDR3 runs 12 residues. CDR3 region: CASSGIYYEQFF. Written as DNA, the CDR3 is TGTGCCAGCAGTGGTATCTACTATGAGCAGTTCTTC.

This clonotype was detected only a few times. The chain is built from TRBV7-3 and TRBJ2-2; D is undetermined. The CDR3 extends over 15 amino acids. Germline V lookup: CDR1 SGHTA, CDR2 FQGTGA. Trimming removed 4 bases from V and 4 bases from J, with 13 bases in between. The CDR3 sequence: CASSSERLTTGELFF. The CDR3 nucleotides are TGTGCCAGCAGCTCGGAACGGTTAACCACCGGGGAGCTGTTTTTT.

This clonotype has a count of ten or more. V gene TRBV6-2 or TRBV6-3 combines with J gene TRBJ2-7, with TRBD2 matching over 12 bases. CDR3 length: 17 residues. After removal of 4 bases from V and 4 bases from J, the junction contained 11 bases not matched to a gene. The germline gives CDR1 MNHEY, CDR2 SVGEGT. The CDR3 DNA follows: TGTGCCAGCAGTTCCACCTACTGGACTAGCGGGGTTTACGAGCAGTACTTC. Translated, it gives CASSSTYWTSGVYEQYF.

This clonotype was picked up a small number of times. The chain employs TRBV24-1 and TRBJ2-1; D perhaps matches TRBD1 (5 bases). Trimming took 2 bases from V and 10 from J, leaving 17 bases between them. Germline lookup yields CDR1 KGHDR and CDR2 SFDVKD. This CDR3 has 15 residues. As DNA, the CDR3 is TGTGCCACCAGTGATTCCTCACGATTGGGGCCCGAGCAGTTCTTC. Translation: CATSDSSRLGPEQFF.

The V and J genes are TRBV7-6 and TRBJ2-7, with a tentative D call TRBD2 (6 bases). Trimming cost V 4 bases and J 0 bases, with 13 bases left between them. The V gene's germline CDR1 is SGHVS and CDR2 FNYEAQ. This CDR3 region has 15 residues. CDR3 region: CASSSNRGSSYEQYF. CDR3 nucleotides: TGTGCCAGCAGCTCGAACCGGGGGAGCTCCTACGAGCAGTACTTC.

The CDR3 nucleotides are TGCAGCGTACAACTGGGTAGCGGTCACTGGGAGCAGTACTTC. It codes for CSVQLGSGHWEQYF. The V and J genes are TRBV29-1 and TRBJ2-7; tentative D call: TRBD2 (6 bases). Germline-derived CDR1 and CDR2 are SQVTM and ANQGSEA. Trimming took 6 bases from V and 7 from J, leaving 22 bases between them. This CDR3 spans 14 amino acids.

In this sample, this clonotype turned up a few times. The chain joins TRBV20-1 to TRBJ1-5; 10 bases align to TRBD1. Germline lookup yields CDR1 DFQATT and CDR2 SNEGSKA (reference sequence). The ends lost 0 bases at V and 4 bases at J; junction bases unmatched: 6. CDR3 length: 16 residues. The CDR3 spells CSARDRRQGANQPQHF. DNA for the CDR3: TGCAGTGCTAGAGATCGAAGACAGGGGGCGAATCAGCCCCAGCATTTT.

V and J are TRBV5-1 and TRBJ2-5; D gene uncertain. This CDR3 contains 13 residues. V shed 2 bases and J shed 5 bases, with 10 bases lying between them. Germline values: CDR1 SGHRS, CDR2 YFSETQ. DNA for the CDR3: TGCGCCAGCAGCTTAGGTTGGGGTGAGACCCAGTACTTC. Protein product: CASSLGWGETQYF.